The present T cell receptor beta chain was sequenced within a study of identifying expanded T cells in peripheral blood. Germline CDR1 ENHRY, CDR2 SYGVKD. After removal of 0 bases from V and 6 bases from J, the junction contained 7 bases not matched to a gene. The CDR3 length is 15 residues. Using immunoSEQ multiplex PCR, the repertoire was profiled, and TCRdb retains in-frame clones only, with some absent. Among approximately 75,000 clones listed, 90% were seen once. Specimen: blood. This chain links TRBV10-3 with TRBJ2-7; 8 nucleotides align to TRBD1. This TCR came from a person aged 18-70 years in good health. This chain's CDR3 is CAISESTGGRAEQYF. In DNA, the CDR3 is TGTGCCATCAGTGAGTCCACAGGGGGAAGGGCCGAGCAGTACTTC.